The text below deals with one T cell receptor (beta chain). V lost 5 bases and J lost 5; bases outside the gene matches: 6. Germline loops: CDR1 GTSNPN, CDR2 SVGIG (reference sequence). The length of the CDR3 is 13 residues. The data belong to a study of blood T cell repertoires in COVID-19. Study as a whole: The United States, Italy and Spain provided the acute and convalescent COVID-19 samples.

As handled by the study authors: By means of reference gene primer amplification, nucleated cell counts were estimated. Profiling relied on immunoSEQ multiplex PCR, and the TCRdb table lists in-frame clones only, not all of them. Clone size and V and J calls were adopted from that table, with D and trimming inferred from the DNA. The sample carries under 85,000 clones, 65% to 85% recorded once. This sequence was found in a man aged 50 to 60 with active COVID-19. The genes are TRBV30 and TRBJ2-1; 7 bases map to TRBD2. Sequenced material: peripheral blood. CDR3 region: CAWGLVIHNEQFF. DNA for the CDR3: TGTGCCTGGGGACTAGTTATACACAATGAGCAGTTCTTC.